This T cell receptor (beta chain) was obtained from a study of T cell repertoires in cytomegalovirus infection. Study in general: A matching HLA type, together with CMV infection, was signaled by public TCR beta signatures.

Whole-study results and caveats: Summed frequency of public TCR beta families distinguished CMV carriers with the relevant HLA. Ex vivo, HLA-C-restricted CMV-specific TCR beta clonotypes prevailed over the rest of the response.

Comments on this clonotype: Its antigen is as yet unknown.

TCRdb re-called the reads through MiXCR, storing one row per CDR3 protein. The table includes some 300,000 distinct CDR3 sequences, roughly 13% detected once. The sample taken for sequencing was PBMCs. This receptor was identified in a human donor in good health (CMV status not recorded). Some clones in this sample may be carry-over from other donors' samples.

CDR3 in DNA: TGTGCCAGCTCATCCGACAGAAATCAGCCCCAGCATTTT. Translated: CASSSDRNQPQHF. This chain uses TRBV18 with TRBJ1-5; D possibly corresponds to TRBD1 (5 bases). This CDR3 spans 13 amino acids. The germline V gene encodes CDR1 KGHSH and CDR2 LQKENI. V lost 5 bases and J 4 bases, leaving 9 bases between the germline ends.